Below, one TCR beta chain is given with its context. Its antigen remains unidentified. Following 10 days of culture, CD4+ T cells were isolated. Either the mRNA-1273 or the BNT162b2 vaccine was given to participants as two doses. The data originate from a study of vaccination effects on CD4 cells after COVID-19. About the research overall: Cultures used about 2 million PBMC per well, roughly 11 IU/ml IL-2 and approximately 10 ug/ml peptides. Regarding the study as a whole: Sampling in the study covered few convalescent patients and included no early post-infection timepoints. Common cold coronavirus cross-reactivity was shown by only 1 of 255 vaccine-induced clones in healthy vaccinees.

The germline V gene has CDR1 WNHNN and CDR2 SYGVQD (reference sequence). Trimming left V 6 bases short and J 2 bases short, with 6 bases between. The CDR3 is made up of 12 amino acids. Libraries were prepared by immunoSEQ multiplex PCR; TCRdb keeps only in-frame clonotypes and omits some of them. This repertoire shows 72,000 or so clones, around 70% found once; its top ten account for 2.2%. The sample was CD4+ T cells from PBMCs cultured without peptide, taken after COVID-19 vaccination. The chain recombines TRBV10-1 with TRBJ2-3, with D possibly TRBD1 on 5 matching bases. This sequence was found in a human donor who received a COVID-19 vaccine. The CDR3 coding sequence is TGCGCCAGCAGGGACAACACAGATACGCAGTATTTT. Translated: CASRDNTDTQYF.